Reported below is one T cell receptor beta chain. The antigen remains unidentified. 5'RACE with constant-segment primers yielded barcoded, UMI-tagged TCR alpha and TCR beta cDNA libraries. Via MiXCR, TCRdb re-called the 5' RACE reads, giving one row per CDR3 protein. The sample lists roughly 15,000 distinct CDR3 sequences, 23% occurring once. The sample is drawn from a study of T-cell memory formation after mild COVID-19. Study details: Most TCR clusters belonged to a single donor.

CDR3 length: 12 amino acids. Germline loops: CDR1 SEHNR, CDR2 FQNEAQ (reference sequence). Trimming removed 1 base at V and 8 bases at J, with 6 bases between. Study results and caveats: Detection of some responders pre-infection suggested pre-existing cross-reactive memory T cells participated.

The sequence was collected from a man younger than 35 who had mild COVID-19 (a few samples of this study predate the infection). Cell type and time point are not known. The rearrangement joins TRBV7-9 to TRBJ2-1, with D unresolved. Sequenced: PBMCs or a T cell subset sorted from them (not recorded which). The chain's CDR3 is CASSLVRDEQFF. In DNA, the CDR3 is TGTGCCAGCAGCTTAGTCCGAGATGAGCAGTTCTTC. The full variable domain, rest sourced from reference TRBV7-9 and TRBJ2-1, is DTGVSQNPRHKITKRGQNVTFRCDPISEHNRLYWYRQTLGQGPEFLTYFQNEAQLEKSRLLSDRFSAERPKGSFSTLEIQRTEQGDSAMYLCASSLVRDEQFFGPGTRLTVL.